The following is a TCR beta chain sequence with its context. PCR primers comprised 60 Vbeta and 13 Jbeta primers. TCRdb's table, derived via immunoSEQ multiplex PCR, lists solely in-frame clones and lacks some. The sample contains 120,000 or so clones, less than 90% of which appear only once. These data are taken from a study of cytomegalovirus exposure and HLA in healthy donors. V shed 0 bases and J 3 bases; nucleotides not matched to a gene: 4. The CDR3 has 16 amino acids. Germline V CDR1 and CDR2: SGHNT, YENEEA. Sequenced: PBMCs. The receptor was derived from a man aged 45-60 years in good health and CMV-seronegative. The V gene is TRBV11-3, the J gene TRBJ2-3, with 9 bases fitting TRBD2. The DNA of the CDR3 is TGTGCCAGCAGCTTAGATAGCGGGGGACGGACAGATACGCAGTATTTT. Protein: CASSLDSGGRTDTQYF.